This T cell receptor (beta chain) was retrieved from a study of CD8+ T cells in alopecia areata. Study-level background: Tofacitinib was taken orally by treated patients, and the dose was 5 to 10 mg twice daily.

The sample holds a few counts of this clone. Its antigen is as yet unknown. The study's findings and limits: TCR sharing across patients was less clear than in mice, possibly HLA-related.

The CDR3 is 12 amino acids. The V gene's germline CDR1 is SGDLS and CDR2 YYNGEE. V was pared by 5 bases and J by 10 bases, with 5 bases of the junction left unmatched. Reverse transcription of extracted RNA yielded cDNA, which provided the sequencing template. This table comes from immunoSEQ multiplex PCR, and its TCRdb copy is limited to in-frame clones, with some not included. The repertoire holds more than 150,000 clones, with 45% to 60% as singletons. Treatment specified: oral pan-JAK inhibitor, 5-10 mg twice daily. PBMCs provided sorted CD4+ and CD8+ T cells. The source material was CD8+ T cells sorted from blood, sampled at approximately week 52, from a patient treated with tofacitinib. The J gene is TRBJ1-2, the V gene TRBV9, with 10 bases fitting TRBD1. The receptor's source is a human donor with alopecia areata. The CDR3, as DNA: TGTGCCAGCAGTAGACAGGGGGCTGTCTACACCTTC. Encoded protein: CASSRQGAVYTF.